The 14 T cell receptor beta chains in this list originate from one sample, sequenced in a study of T cells in women clearing cervical HPV infection. Profiling relied on immunoSEQ multiplex PCR, and the TCRdb table lists in-frame clones only, not all of them. The specimen's table records tens of thousands of clones. The sample comprised blood buffy coat. The receptors here all came from a woman aged 18 to 75 with a cervical HPV16 infection that either progressed to CIN3+ or cleared (not recorded which).

In regard to this clone: The sequence runs out 3 residues before the end of the CDR3; the remainder is reconstructed from the germline J gene. The chain uses TRBV7-3 and TRBJ2-2, with 7 nucleotides matching TRBD1. This CDR3 region has 16 residues. The germline V gene encodes CDR1 SGHTA and CDR2 FQGTGA. J lost 3 bases, V lost 6 bases, and 10 bases had no gene match. CDR3 region: CASRKRGQGDTGELFF. Incomplete CDR3 DNA: TGTGCCAGCAGGAAAAGGGGTCAGGGGGACACCGGGGAG.

A note on this clone: Sequencing ends 3 residues short of the CDR3 end; the germline J gene provides the rest. The chain joins TRBV5-1 to TRBJ2-3; 7 positions agree with TRBD1. The CDR3 has 18 amino acids. V lost 0 bases, J lost 4 bases, and 14 bases stayed unmatched. CDR1 and CDR2 from the germline V gene are SGHRS and YFSETQ. The part of the CDR3 DNA that was read is TGCGCCAGCAGCTTGGGGGATTTCCGGGGACAGCTATCAGATACG. Translating it yields CASSLGDFRGQLSDT. The CDR3 in its entirety is CASSLGDFRGQLSDTQYF.

The CDR3 is CASSLDLRGTYEQYF. The DNA read from the CDR3 is TGTGCCAGCAGCTTAGATTTGCGGGGTACCTACGAG. The chain recombines TRBV11-2 with TRBJ2-7, with a tentative D call TRBD2 (6 bases). The read ends 3 residues before the CDR3 terminus; that terminus is restored from the germline J gene. V was clipped by 0 bases and J by 2 bases, with 11 bases between them. CDR1 SGHAT and CDR2 FQNNGV come from the germline V gene. This CDR3 region has 15 residues.

In the case of this clone: The read is 3 residues too short to cover the CDR3 end, so that end is filled in from the germline J gene. The rearrangement links TRBV5-1 to TRBJ2-2; D is tentatively TRBD1 or TRBD2 (5 bases each). This CDR3 region has 12 residues. Germline values: CDR1 SGHRS, CDR2 YFSETQ. The CDR3 bases that were read are TGCGCCAGCAGCTTGGAGAGGGGTCGG. Amino acid sequence: CASSLERGR. The full CDR3 reads CASSLERGRLFF.

Worth noting for this clone: The read ends 3 residues before the CDR3 terminus; that terminus is restored from the germline J gene. The V call is TRBV20-1, the J call TRBJ2-2; 14 bases are a match to TRBD2. V shed 5 bases, J shed 0 bases, and the junction held 5 bases outside the gene matches. The CDR3 loop spans 17 amino acids. In germline, CDR1 is DFQATT, CDR2 SNEGSKA (reference sequence). CDR3 sequence: CSALGLAGGPNTGELFF. Partial CDR3 DNA: TGCAGTGCTCTCGGACTAGCGGGGGGCCCGAACACCGGGGAG.

The covered CDR3 bases are TGTGCCTGGAGGCTTGGGGACAGGGACACCGGGGAG. This encodes CAWRLGDRDTGE. The entire CDR3 is CAWRLGDRDTGELFF. The chain combines TRBV30 with TRBJ2-2, with 9 bases identical to TRBD1. Read coverage stops 3 residues before the CDR3 terminus; the germline J gene supplies the remainder. Unmatched junction bases numbered 5, after V lost 3 bases and J lost 3 bases. Germline CDR1 reads GTSNPN; CDR2 reads SVGIG (reference sequence). The CDR3 is 15 amino acids.

Comment on this clone: The read stops 3 residues short of the end of the CDR3; the missing end is completed from the germline J gene. The V and J genes are TRBV5-5 and TRBJ2-5; D unclear. V was shortened by 6 bases and J by 5 bases, with 11 bases between the two germline ends. CDR1 is SGHKS and CDR2 is YYEKEE in the germline V gene (reference sequence). The CDR3 contains 12 residues. The CDR3 spells CASNRLDETQYF. The sequenced CDR3 bases are TGTGCCAGCAACCGGCTAGATGAGACC.

Remarks on this clone: From the germline J gene comes the end of the CDR3, since the read stops 3 residues before it. This chain links TRBV7-2 with TRBJ2-5; TRBD2 agrees at 9 bases. Germline V gene sequence: CDR1 SGHTA, CDR2 FQGNSA. This CDR3 is 14 amino acids long. The V gene end was trimmed by 4 bases and the J gene end by 3 bases; junction bases not matched to a gene: 3. The CDR3 loop reads CASSSSGAKETQYF. The covered CDR3 bases are TGTGCCAGCAGCTCTAGCGGGGCAAAAGAGACC. Together with reference TRBV7-2 and TRBJ2-5, the CDR3 gives the full variable domain: GAGVSQSPSNKVTEKGKDVELRCDPISGHTALYWYRQSLGQGLEFLIYFQGNSAPDKSGLPSDRFSAERTGGSVSTLTIQRTQQEDSAVYLCASSSSGAKETQYFGPGTRLLVL.

Worth noting for this clone: The read terminates 3 residues ahead of where the CDR3 ends, so the germline J gene completes it. This chain connects TRBV10-1 to TRBJ2-2; D perhaps matches TRBD2 (5 bases). The CDR3 is made up of 16 amino acids. In germline, CDR1 is WNHNN, CDR2 SYGVQD (reference sequence). Trimming removed 3 bases from V and 0 bases from J, with 11 bases in between. CDR3 sequence reads: CASSERTGANTGELFF. The CDR3 DNA, read in part, is TGCGCCAGCAGTGAAAGAACCGGGGCGAACACCGGGGAG.

As for this clone: The missing CDR3 end, 3 residues past where the read stops, is filled in from the germline J gene. The chain employs TRBV14 and TRBJ1-6; 8 nucleotides match TRBD1. This CDR3 is 17 amino acids long. CDR1 is SGHDN and CDR2 is FVKESK in the germline V gene. Trimming took 3 bases from V and 2 from J; bases not matched to a gene: 6. CDR3 bases read: TGTGCCAGCAGCCAGGCGGGACAGGACCCCTATAATTCACCC. This sequence encodes CASSQAGQDPYNSP. The whole CDR3 protein reads CASSQAGQDPYNSPLHF.

Details on this clone: Read data end 3 residues before the CDR3 end; the end is taken from the germline J gene. The rearrangement links TRBV7-2 to TRBJ1-4; no reliable D call. Germline V gene data show CDR1 as SGHTA and CDR2 as FQGNSA. The CDR3 has 13 residues. CDR3 DNA (partial): TGTGCCAGCGGTACGGTCAAGAATTCACCA. This codes for CASGTVKNSP. The whole CDR3 sequence is CASGTVKNSPLFF.

About this clone: The missing CDR3 end, 3 residues past where the read stops, is filled in from the germline J gene. The V gene is TRBV2, the J gene TRBJ2-4; 10 bases are shared with TRBD2. Unmatched junction bases numbered 4, after V lost 6 bases and J lost 2 bases. The germline CDR1 and CDR2 sequences are SNHLY and FYNNEI. This CDR3 comprises 15 residues. The sequenced part of the CDR3 DNA is TGTGCCAGCAGCCTAGCGGGAGTACCCAAAAACATT. It is translated as CASSLAGVPKNI. The entire CDR3 reads CASSLAGVPKNIQYF.

A note on this clone: The CDR3 end is not reached by the read, which stops 3 residues before it; the germline J gene fills it in. The sample contains more than one DNA sequence encoding this CDR3. The genes are TRBV7-6 and TRBJ1-6; the D gene is possibly TRBD1 (5 bases). CDR3 length equals 14 residues. The germline V and J ends were trimmed by 9 bases and 8 bases, with 17 bases remaining between them. The V gene's germline CDR1 is SGHVS and CDR2 FNYEAQ. The CDR3 sequence: CASSPLQGDSPLHF. The sequenced CDR3 bases are TGTGCCAGTAGCCCTTTGCAGGGTGATTCACCC.

A word on this clone: The read ends 3 residues early relative to the CDR3; the germline J gene fills the gap. Different DNA sequences within this sample yield the same CDR3. V usage is TRBV19 and J usage is TRBJ1-2; 11 nucleotides agree with TRBD1. The CDR3 runs 15 residues. V shed 4 bases and J 4 bases; nucleotides not matched to a gene: 5. Germline CDR1 is LNHDA and CDR2 is SQIVND (reference sequence). The part of the CDR3 DNA that was read is TGTGCCAGTAGTACGGACAGGGGGCGCACCTATGGC. Encoded protein: CASSTDRGRTYG. The full CDR3 sequence reads CASSTDRGRTYGYTF.